One and the same sample provided the 21 T cell receptor beta chains below, sequenced in a study of blood T cell repertoires in COVID-19. Only in-frame clones appear in the TCRdb table, and some are missing; sequencing was by immunoSEQ multiplex PCR. This repertoire shows 210,000 or so clones, around nine tenths found once; its top ten account for 6.2%. The sequenced sample consisted of peripheral blood. These receptors were collected from a woman aged 40 to 50 who had recovered from COVID-19.

The chain is built from TRBV7-2 and TRBJ2-7, with 11 bases identical to TRBD1. Germline CDR1 reads SGHTA; CDR2 reads FQGNSA. The CDR3 spans 15 residues. Trimming took 2 bases from V and 3 from J; bases not matched to a gene: 3. The CDR3 is CASSLSGTGGYEQYF. CDR3 DNA sequence: TGTGCCAGCAGCTTATCCGGGACAGGGGGCTACGAGCAGTACTTC.

CDR3 sequence (DNA): TGTGCCAGCAGTAGATTAAGGGGGGGCGTCACTAACTATGGCTACACCTTC. Protein: CASSRLRGGVTNYGYTF. The V call is TRBV28, the J call TRBJ1-2, with a weak D call TRBD1 (6 bases). The ends were cut back, 5 bases at V and 0 bases at J, with 19 bases in the middle. The CDR3 consists of 17 residues. In germline, CDR1 is MDHEN, CDR2 SYDVKM.

As concerns this clone: No conserved phenylalanine or tryptophan ends this CDR3, so it is likely a read error. No DNA is shown, since the ends of the CDR3 on it are uncertain; the CDR3 is the one TCRdb lists. This chain joins TRBV29-1 and TRBJ1-2; the table's TRBD1 call for D was not verified on the DNA. The CDR3 is 9 residues long, counting both termini. Germline V CDR1 and CDR2: SQVTM, ANQGSEA. CDR3 protein: CSVEDRFVV.

This clone appeared a single time. This sequence joins TRBV7-9 and TRBJ2-3, with D perhaps matching TRBD2 (5 bases). The V end was cut by 7 bases, the J end by 6 bases, with 20 bases between. The CDR3 totals 15 residues. Germline CDR1 is SEHNR and CDR2 is FQNEAQ (reference sequence). Written as DNA, the CDR3 is TGTGCCAGCACCCCGTCTCGGGGTTCAACGGATACGCAGTATTTT. Translating it yields CASTPSRGSTDTQYF.

The chain employs TRBV2 and TRBJ2-7; 7 nucleotides line up with TRBD2. Germline V gives CDR1 SNHLY, CDR2 FYNNEI. V gave up 7 bases and J gave up 2 bases; unmatched junction bases: 5. The CDR3 consists of 13 residues. The CDR3 nucleotides read TGTGCCAGCACGCGGGAGTGGACCTACGAGCAGTACTTC. It yields the protein CASTREWTYEQYF.

This rearrangement joins TRBV9 to TRBJ1-4; TRBD1 agrees at 7 bases. The CDR3 is 16 amino acids. Germline V CDR1 and CDR2: SGDLS, YYNGEE. V dropped 0 bases and J dropped 8; count of bases not matched to a gene: 10. The CDR3 protein is CASSVAEGAGFEKLFF. In nucleotides, the CDR3 is TGTGCCAGCAGCGTAGCTGAGGGGGCAGGCTTCGAAAAACTGTTTTTT. The entire variable domain, with the rest obtained from reference TRBV9 and TRBJ1-4, is as follows: DSGVTQTPKHLITATGQRVTLRCSPRSGDLSVYWYQQSLDQGLQFLIQYYNGEERAKGNILERFSAQQFPDLHSELNLSSLELGDSALYFCASSVAEGAGFEKLFFGSGTQLSVL.

This chain joins TRBV6-5 and TRBJ1-5; weak D call: TRBD1 (6 bases). The V gene's germline CDR1 is MNHEY and CDR2 SVGAGI. Deletions cut 3 bases from V and 4 bases from J, with 10 bases between. The CDR3 runs 14 residues. The CDR3 here is CASSYRQVNQPQHF. In nucleotides, the CDR3 is TGTGCCAGCAGTTATCGACAGGTGAATCAGCCCCAGCATTTT.

The chain combines TRBV5-1 with TRBJ2-1; 11 bases are a match to TRBD2. Germline trimming cut 7 bases from V and 6 bases from J; bases unmatched to any gene: 9. The CDR3 consists of 15 residues. Germline V CDR1 and CDR2: SGHRS, YFSETQ. Written as DNA, the CDR3 is TGCGCCAGCTCCCAGACTAGCGGGATGTTCAATGAGCAGTTCTTC. This codes for CASSQTSGMFNEQFF.

The rearrangement joins TRBV3-1 (or the pseudogene TRBV3-2) to TRBJ2-3; 8 bases map to TRBD1. CDR3 length: 21 residues. The J segment lost 4 bases and the V segment lost 4 bases, leaving 25 bases of the junction unmatched. Germline V gives CDR1 LGHDT, CDR2 YNNKEL (reference sequence). CDR3 region: CASSLTEDRASLTIGPDTQYF. The CDR3 nucleotides read TGTGCCAGCAGCCTTACTGAGGACAGGGCTAGTCTAACGATCGGCCCAGATACGCAGTATTTT.

The chain has TRBV4-1 and TRBJ2-7; TRBD1 agrees at 7 bases. The trim removed 0 bases at V and 2 bases at J, leaving 4 bases unmatched. The germline V gene encodes CDR1 MGHRA and CDR2 YSYEKL. The CDR3 spans 15 residues. The DNA for the CDR3 is TGCGCCAGCAGCCAAGATGACAGGGAACCCTACGAGCAGTACTTC. It codes for CASSQDDREPYEQYF.

This clone has more than one count but fewer than ten. This chain connects TRBV27 to TRBJ1-6, with a possible D match to TRBD1 (5 bases). V shed 3 bases and J shed 9 bases, with 12 bases lying between them. CDR3 size: 14 residues. Germline V CDR1 and CDR2: MNHEY, SMNVEV (reference sequence). The CDR3 region has the DNA TGTGCCAGCAGTTTCCAAGGGGTAGGTTCACCCCTCCACTTT. Protein: CASSFQGVGSPLHF.

The genes are TRBV6-5 and TRBJ1-3; a weak D match, TRBD1 (6 bases). The CDR3 has 15 residues. Germline V gene lookup returns CDR1 MNHEY and CDR2 SVGAGI. Trimming removed 7 bases from V and 0 bases from J, with 13 bases in between. CDR3 amino acids: CASTLGADSGNTIYF. The DNA of the CDR3 is TGTGCCAGCACCCTGGGGGCCGACTCTGGAAACACCATATATTTT.

About this clone itself: A junction end diverges from the germline sequence, so it may reflect a read error. This chain joins TRBV28 and TRBJ2-7; 8 bases are shared with TRBD1. The CDR3 contains 12 residues. The V gene's germline CDR1 is MDHEN and CDR2 SYDVKM. The chain's CDR3 is CASSFPWTGYSF. The CDR3 nucleotides are TGTGCCAGCAGTTTTCCTTGGACAGGGTATTCCTTC.

The chain links TRBV28 to TRBJ2-7; 9 bases agree with TRBD1. Germline lookup yields CDR1 MDHEN and CDR2 SYDVKM. V shed 10 bases, J shed 1 base, and the junction held 11 bases outside the gene matches. The CDR3 runs to 15 residues. The CDR3 loop is CAIQEGTGWSYEQYF. The CDR3 DNA is TGTGCCATCCAAGAGGGGACAGGGTGGTCCTACGAGCAGTACTTC. The complete variable domain, with remaining parts taken from reference TRBV28 and TRBJ2-7, reads DVKVTQSSRYLVKRTGEKVFLECVQDMDHENMFWYRQDPGLGLRLIYFSYDVKMKEKGDIPEGYSVSREKKERFSLILESASTNQTSMYLCAIQEGTGWSYEQYFGPGTRLTVT.

The chain joins TRBV30 to TRBJ1-6; perhaps TRBD1 as D (6 bases). From germline, CDR1 is GTSNPN and CDR2 SVGIG (reference sequence). The CDR3 loop spans 13 amino acids. The germline V and J ends were trimmed by 4 bases and 9 bases, with 13 bases remaining between them. The CDR3 here is CAWNREESSPLHF. DNA for the CDR3: TGTGCCTGGAACAGGGAAGAATCTTCACCCCTCCACTTT.

The CDR3 nucleotides are TGTGCCAGCAGCTCGCGGGACGGGGGACGCGGGAGTCGTGATGAGCAGTTCTTC. It is translated as CASSSRDGGRGSRDEQFF. The chain carries TRBV11-3 and TRBJ2-1, with 7 nucleotides matching TRBD2. Germline V gives CDR1 SGHNT, CDR2 YENEEA. This CDR3 comprises 18 residues. The junction had 20 bases not matched to a gene; V was cut back by 4 bases and J by 8 bases.

The chain is built from TRBV6-1 and TRBJ2-1; TRBD2 matches at 11 bases. This CDR3 region has 15 residues. Germline V lookup: CDR1 MNHNS, CDR2 SASEGT. With 2 bases clipped from V and 5 bases from J, the junction kept 2 bases outside the gene matches. The CDR3, as DNA: TGTGCCAGCAGTGAATCACTAGCGGGAGACAATGAGCAGTTCTTC. Protein: CASSESLAGDNEQFF.

The chain employs TRBV6-5 and TRBJ1-4; weak D call: TRBD1 (6 bases). The CDR3 runs 15 residues. V lost 5 bases, J lost 10 bases, and 20 bases lay in between. The V gene's germline CDR1 is MNHEY and CDR2 SVGAGI. The chain's CDR3 is CASSTSGTSVGKLFF. In DNA form, the CDR3 reads TGTGCCAGCAGTACCTCCGGGACATCGGTGGGAAAACTGTTTTTT.

The genes are TRBV27 and TRBJ2-2; 8 positions match TRBD2. Losses at the gene ends were 1 base for V and 6 bases for J; bases not matched to a gene: 13. Germline assignment: CDR1 MNHEY and CDR2 SMNVEV (reference sequence). There are 18 residues in the CDR3. The CDR3 DNA follows: TGTGCCAGCAGTTTATATCGGGGGGGGCAGTTTTTCGCCGGGGAGCTGTTTTTT. Translated: CASSLYRGGQFFAGELFF.

This sequence joins TRBV29-1 and TRBJ1-3; D possibly corresponds to TRBD1 (5 bases). The CDR3 extends over 12 amino acids. Per the germline V gene, CDR1 is SQVTM and CDR2 is ANQGSEA. V gave up 4 bases and J gave up 6 bases, with 10 bases separating them. Here the CDR3 DNA reads TGCAGCGTTGTCGGGGACTTAAACACCATATATTTT. It codes for CSVVGDLNTIYF.

This sequence joins TRBV5-8 and TRBJ2-7; the D gene is possibly TRBD2 (6 bases). V was pared by 5 bases and J by 6 bases, with 12 bases between. CDR3 size: 12 residues. CDR1 is SGHTS, CDR2 YDEGEE, per germline. CDR3 protein: CASRRGLSEQYF. The DNA of the CDR3 is TGTGCCAGCAGGAGGGGACTTAGCGAGCAGTACTTC.